These 21 T cell receptor beta chains share one sample of origin, sequenced in a study of blood T cells in healthy people across ages (dated by TCRdb to the mid-2010s). The protocol used for the library was 5' RACE. The instrument given in TCRdb is Illumina HiSeq 2500. A second 7 to 11 cycle PCR used a sample-barcoded 5' primer and a J-beta primer mix. Using fastp at Q25 and MiXCR, TCRdb reprocessed the public reads and kept productive beta chains. Rows are combined by CDR3 protein, so each entry shows the most common genes and DNA. Recorded for this sample are nearly 1 million distinct CDR3 sequences; roughly 51% of them occurred a single time. Jointly, the top ten make up 20% to 25% of the sample. Material for sequencing was blood. All receptors derive from a woman aged 60-70 years in good health.

This clonotype appeared a few times. This chain joins TRBV2 and TRBJ2-3; weak D call: TRBD1 (6 bases). Germline CDR1 reads SNHLY; CDR2 reads FYNNEI. The CDR3 is made up of 15 amino acids. Between the trimmed V and J ends, which lost 6 bases and 2 bases, there was a span of 15 bases. The CDR3 DNA is TGTGCCAGCAGGTTGCAGGGGATAACCACAGATACGCAGTATTTT. Its translation: CASRLQGITTDTQYF.

This rearrangement joins TRBV27 to TRBJ2-3, with a weak D call TRBD2 (6 bases). V lost 4 bases, J lost 2 bases, and 13 bases lay in between. Germline V gene data show CDR1 as MNHEY and CDR2 as SMNVEV (reference sequence). CDR3 length: 15 amino acids. The chain's CDR3 is CASSSRDSNTDTQYF. In nucleotides, the CDR3 is TGTGCCAGCAGTTCCAGGGACTCTAACACAGATACGCAGTATTTT.

The CDR3 DNA follows: TGTGCCAGCACTCTAAACAGGGCCGAGACCCAGTACTTC. Translation gives CASTLNRAETQYF. The chain joins TRBV12-3 or TRBV12-4 to TRBJ2-5, with D possibly matching TRBD1 (6 bases). V was cut by 7 bases and J by 5 bases, with 14 bases left in between. The CDR3 covers 13 residues.

The chain combines TRBV19 with TRBJ1-5, with TRBD1 identical over 11 bases. Germline CDR1 is LNHDA and CDR2 is SQIVND (reference sequence). V trimming: 0 bases; J trimming: 5 bases; junction bases outside the gene matches: 6. The CDR3 extends over 17 amino acids. CDR3 loop: CASSIDHGTGGYQPQHF. The CDR3 coding sequence is TGTGCCAGTAGTATAGATCACGGGACAGGGGGGTATCAGCCCCAGCATTTT.

The genes are TRBV7-8 and TRBJ2-3; 7 positions match TRBD1. This CDR3 contains 16 residues. Looked up from germline, CDR1 is SGHVS and CDR2 is FQNEAQ. V lost 4 bases, J lost 3 bases, and 10 bases stayed unmatched. CDR3 bases: TGTGCCAGCAGCTCAAACAGGGGAGTTACTACAGATACGCAGTATTTT. Its protein product is CASSSNRGVTTDTQYF.

This clonotype was observed a few times. This chain uses TRBV9 with TRBJ2-5; 8 bases agree with TRBD1. The J segment lost 11 bases and the V segment lost 4 bases, leaving 10 bases of the junction unmatched. CDR3 size: 13 residues. Germline V gives CDR1 SGDLS, CDR2 YYNGEE. CDR3 DNA sequence: TGTGCCAGCAGCCATACAGGGGGAAGGGAGCAGTACTTC. Translation gives CASSHTGGREQYF.

J is TRBJ2-5 and V is TRBV5-1; the D is unclear. Trimming left V 4 bases short and J 4 bases short, with 14 bases between. This CDR3 comprises 14 residues. Germline V gene lookup returns CDR1 SGHRS and CDR2 YFSETQ. The CDR3 DNA sequence: TGCGCCAGCAGCCGCGCGGTAGATATAGAGACCCAGTACTTC. Translation gives CASSRAVDIETQYF.

The genes are TRBV6-1 and TRBJ2-1, with 9 bases fitting TRBD2. The J segment lost 4 bases and the V segment lost 5 bases, leaving 12 bases of the junction unmatched. Germline V CDR1 and CDR2: MNHNS, SASEGT. CDR3 length equals 17 residues. The CDR3 protein is CASSRDWAGGVYNEQFF. CDR3 bases: TGTGCCAGCAGTCGCGACTGGGCGGGAGGGGTATACAATGAGCAGTTCTTC.

This chain connects TRBV25-1 to TRBJ1-5; D is possibly TRBD1 (6 bases). Trimming took 8 bases from V and 7 from J, leaving 15 bases between them. The germline V gene has CDR1 MGHDK and CDR2 SYGVNS. The CDR3 is 13 residues long. CDR3 protein: CASVGGIGQPQHF. In DNA, the CDR3 is TGTGCCAGCGTGGGGGGCATAGGGCAGCCCCAGCATTTT.

This clonotype has more than one count but fewer than ten. This chain links TRBV5-1 with TRBJ1-2; TRBD1 is a possible D gene (5 bases). The germline CDR1 and CDR2 sequences are SGHRS and YFSETQ. This CDR3 is built from 12 residues. V was cut by 4 bases and J by 4 bases, with 8 bases left in between. The CDR3 protein is CASSEDSYGYTF. In DNA, the CDR3 is TGCGCCAGCAGCGAAGACAGCTATGGCTACACCTTC.

This chain connects TRBV4-3 to TRBJ2-4; tentatively, D is TRBD1 (5 bases). Germline CDR1 LGHNA, CDR2 YSLEER. The CDR3 has 15 residues. Trimming shortened V by 0 bases and J by 6 bases, and 12 bases separated the two germline ends. The CDR3 sequence is CASSQESPQGNIQYF. The CDR3 bases are TGCGCCAGCAGCCAAGAGTCCCCTCAGGGAAACATTCAGTACTTC.

The V call is TRBV6-1, the J call TRBJ2-7, with D maybe TRBD1 (6 bases). CDR1 is MNHNS and CDR2 is SASEGT in the germline V gene. The CDR3 runs 16 residues. V dropped 7 bases and J dropped 3 bases, with 22 bases sitting between them. Written as DNA, the CDR3 is TGTGCCAGCATGGTAGTAGGGTCAGGGGTCTTCTACGAGCAGTACTTC. Its protein product is CASMVVGSGVFYEQYF.

Turning to this clonotype: The junction does not match germline at one end; this may be a read error. The chain is built from TRBV3-1 and TRBJ1-5; possibly TRBD1 for D (5 bases). CDR3 size: 15 residues. Germline CDR1 and CDR2: LGHDT and YNNKEL (reference sequence). The CDR3 spells CASSQDLVAGQLQHF. DNA of the CDR3: TGTGCCAGCAGCCAAGATTTGGTAGCGGGGCAGCTCCAGCATTTT.

V is TRBV5-1 and J is TRBJ2-5; no firm D call. The CDR3 consists of 14 residues. Germline V gene data show CDR1 as SGHRS and CDR2 as YFSETQ. The V gene lost 2 bases and the J gene lost 3 bases, with 11 bases spanning the gap. CDR3 sequence reads: CASSFIGTEETQYF. CDR3 sequence (DNA): TGCGCCAGCAGCTTTATCGGAACAGAAGAGACCCAGTACTTC. Full variable domain (missing parts from reference TRBV5-1 and TRBJ2-5): KAGVTQTPRYLIKTRGQQVTLSCSPISGHRSVSWYQQTPGQGLQFLFEYFSETQRNKGNFPGRFSGRQFSNSRSEMNVSTLELGDSALYLCASSFIGTEETQYFGPGTRLLVL.

The genes are TRBV14 and TRBJ1-2; TRBD1 matches at 7 bases. V shed 3 bases and J 8 bases; nucleotides not matched to a gene: 15. The CDR3 covers 16 residues. Germline values: CDR1 SGHDN, CDR2 FVKESK. The DNA of the CDR3 is TGTGCCAGCAGCCAGCTCGCAGGGACAGCGTCTTCGGGCTACACCTTC. Protein product: CASSQLAGTASSGYTF.

This chain links TRBV29-1 with TRBJ2-3; TRBD2 matches 7 bases. Germline V gives CDR1 SQVTM, CDR2 ANQGSEA. CDR3 length: 14 residues. V dropped 6 bases and J dropped 1; count of bases not matched to a gene: 7. CDR3 DNA sequence: TGCAGCGTATCTAGCGGCACCCGCACAGATACGCAGTATTTT. This gives the protein CSVSSGTRTDTQYF.

The chain joins TRBV4-3 to TRBJ2-5; D is unclear. Germline CDR1 LGHNA, CDR2 YSLEER. The CDR3 loop spans 14 amino acids. Trimming removed 1 base from V and 11 bases from J, with 17 bases in between. The CDR3 DNA sequence: TGCGCCAGCAGCCAAGCCCGTGAGTCCCTTGAGCAGTACTTC. Translating gives CASSQARESLEQYF.

This chain connects TRBV27 to TRBJ2-7; tentative D call: TRBD2 (5 bases). The length of the CDR3 is 13 residues. CDR1 is MNHEY, CDR2 SMNVEV, per germline (reference sequence). V lost 3 bases, J lost 4 bases, and 10 bases lay in between. CDR3 nucleotides: TGTGCCAGCAGTTTCGGGGTAGAATACGAGCAGTACTTC. Its translation is CASSFGVEYEQYF.

This clonotype was detected only a few times. The rearrangement joins TRBV11-2 to TRBJ2-5, with 11 nucleotides matching TRBD2. Trimming at V came to 6 bases and at J to 2 bases, leaving 5 bases not matched to a gene. Germline-derived CDR1 and CDR2 are SGHAT and FQNNGV. This CDR3 has 15 residues. The chain's CDR3 is CASSRGLADQETQYF. The CDR3 DNA sequence: TGTGCCAGCAGTCGGGGACTAGCGGATCAAGAGACCCAGTACTTC.

The chain joins TRBV28 to TRBJ2-3; TRBD1 matches at 8 bases. This CDR3 has 16 amino acids. V gave up 5 bases and J gave up 0 bases; unmatched junction bases: 7. CDR1 MDHEN and CDR2 SYDVKM come from the germline V gene. CDR3: CASSRTGTASTDTQYF. DNA for the CDR3: TGTGCCAGCAGTAGGACAGGGACGGCTAGCACAGATACGCAGTATTTT.

The gene calls are TRBV29-1 and TRBJ2-3; 8 bases line up with TRBD2. The CDR3 runs 13 residues. Unmatched junction bases numbered 6, after V lost 6 bases and J lost 4 bases. The germline V gene has CDR1 SQVTM and CDR2 ANQGSEA. CDR3 nucleotide sequence: TGCAGCGTCGGACGAGCGGGGGCAGATACGCAGTATTTT. Encoded protein: CSVGRAGADTQYF.